This TCR beta chain originates from a study of T cells in Graves' hyperthyroidism and ophthalmopathy. Researchers amplified the TCR beta CDR3 regions from RNA transcripts. Primed by the HTBI set, a first-round RT-PCR was run on the TCR CDR3. TCRdb reanalysed the multiplex PCR reads using MiXCR and keeps one entry per CDR3 protein. The sample has a few hundred thousand distinct CDR3 sequences; approximately 13% are singletons. Ten or more counts support this clonotype. Stable Graves' hyperthyroidism meant no ophthalmopathy progression within 18 months. Participants, patients aged 18 to 65, had newly diagnosed hyperthyroidism with a duration under 2 months. Exclusion of patients followed from uncontrolled infection, other autoimmune disease, pregnancy or lactation. CDR3 size: 12 residues. Germline assignment: CDR1 SGHDT and CDR2 YYEEEE. Trimming removed 1 base at V and 3 bases at J, with 1 base between.

The clonotype was recovered from a woman between 18 and 30 years old with Graves' hyperthyroidism. The J gene is TRBJ2-2, the V gene TRBV5-6, with no clear D. The material sequenced was blood. The CDR3 loop reads CASSLYTGELFF. DNA for the CDR3: TGTGCCAGCAGCTTGTACACCGGGGAGCTGTTTTTT.